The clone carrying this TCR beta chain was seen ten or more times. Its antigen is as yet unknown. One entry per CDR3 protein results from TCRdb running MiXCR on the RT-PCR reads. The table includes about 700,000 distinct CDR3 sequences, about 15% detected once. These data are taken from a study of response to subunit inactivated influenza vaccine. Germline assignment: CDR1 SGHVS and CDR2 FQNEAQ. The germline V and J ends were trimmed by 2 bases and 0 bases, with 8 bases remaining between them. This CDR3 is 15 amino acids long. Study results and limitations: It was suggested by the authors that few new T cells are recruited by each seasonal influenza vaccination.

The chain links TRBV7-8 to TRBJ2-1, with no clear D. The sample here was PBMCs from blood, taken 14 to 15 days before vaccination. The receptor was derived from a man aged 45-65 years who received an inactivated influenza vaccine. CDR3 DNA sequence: TGTGCCAGCAGCTTATTCGGTGGCTCCTACAATGAGCAGTTCTTC. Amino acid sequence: CASSLFGGSYNEQFF.